This TCR beta chain was sequenced for a study of cytomegalovirus exposure and HLA in healthy donors. A multiplex PCR was run with 60 Vbeta primers and 13 Jbeta primers. Sequencing was performed with immunoSEQ multiplex PCR; in TCRdb, only in-frame clones are kept and a portion is missing. This sample's table has 200,000 to 250,000 clones. Comments on this clone: This CDR3 is also generated by other DNA sequences in the sample.

The germline gives CDR1 MDHEN, CDR2 SYDVKM. This CDR3 spans 13 amino acids. The V end lost 1 base, the J end lost 1 base, and 4 bases lay between the germline ends. The chain has TRBV28 and TRBJ1-1; D is uncertain. This receptor was taken from a woman between 25 and 40 years old in good health and CMV-seropositive. Input material: PBMCs. Here the CDR3 reads CASSLSGNTEAFF. Here the CDR3 DNA reads TGTGCCAGCAGTTTATCAGGGAACACTGAAGCTTTCTTT.